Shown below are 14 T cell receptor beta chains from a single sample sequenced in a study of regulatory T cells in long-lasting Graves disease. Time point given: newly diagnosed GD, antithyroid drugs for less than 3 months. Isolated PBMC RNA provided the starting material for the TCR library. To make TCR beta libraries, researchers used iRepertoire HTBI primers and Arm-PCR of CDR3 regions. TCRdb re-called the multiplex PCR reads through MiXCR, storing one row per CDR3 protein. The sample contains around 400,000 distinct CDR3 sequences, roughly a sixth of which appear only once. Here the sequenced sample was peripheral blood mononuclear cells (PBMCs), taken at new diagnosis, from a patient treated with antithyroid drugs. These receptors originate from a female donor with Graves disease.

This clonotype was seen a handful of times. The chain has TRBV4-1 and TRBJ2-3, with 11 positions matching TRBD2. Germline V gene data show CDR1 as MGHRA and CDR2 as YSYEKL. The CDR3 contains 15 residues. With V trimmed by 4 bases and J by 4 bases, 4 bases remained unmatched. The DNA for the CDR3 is TGCGCCAGCAGCCGGAGTAGCGGGGGGGCAGATACGCAGTATTTT. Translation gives CASSRSSGGADTQYF.

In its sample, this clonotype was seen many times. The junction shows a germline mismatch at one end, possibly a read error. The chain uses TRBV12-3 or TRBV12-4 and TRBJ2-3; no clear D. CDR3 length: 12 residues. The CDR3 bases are TGCGCCAGCAGCCCAAACACAGATACGCAGTATTTT. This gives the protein CASSPNTDTQYF.

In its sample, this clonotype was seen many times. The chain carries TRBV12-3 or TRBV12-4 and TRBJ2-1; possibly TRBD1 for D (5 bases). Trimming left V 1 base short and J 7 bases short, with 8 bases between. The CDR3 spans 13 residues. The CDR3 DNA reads TGTGCCAGCAGTTTAGGCAGGGCAAATGAGCAGTTCTTC. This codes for CASSLGRANEQFF.

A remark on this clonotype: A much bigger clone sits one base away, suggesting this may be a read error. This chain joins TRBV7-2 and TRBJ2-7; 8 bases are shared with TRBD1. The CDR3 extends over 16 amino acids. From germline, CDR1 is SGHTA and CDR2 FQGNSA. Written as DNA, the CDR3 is TGTGCCTGCAGCTTAGGCGACAGGGGATTTTCCTACGAGCAGTACTTC. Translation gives CACSLGDRGFSYEQYF.

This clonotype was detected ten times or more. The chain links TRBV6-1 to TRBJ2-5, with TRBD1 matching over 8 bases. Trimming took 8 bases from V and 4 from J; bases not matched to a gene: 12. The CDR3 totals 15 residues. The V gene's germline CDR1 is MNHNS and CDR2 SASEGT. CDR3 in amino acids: CASLARTGKRETQYF. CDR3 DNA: TGTGCCAGCCTAGCGAGGACAGGGAAGAGAGAGACCCAGTACTTC.

The CDR3 nucleotides are TGTGCCAGCAGTTACGGGGTGGTCAGCTCCTACGAGCAGTACTTC. This translates into CASSYGVVSSYEQYF. The chain joins TRBV6-2 or TRBV6-3 to TRBJ2-7, with D uncertain. V dropped 2 bases and J dropped 0 bases, with 11 bases sitting between them. The germline V gene has CDR1 MNHEY and CDR2 SVGEGT. The CDR3 extends over 15 amino acids.

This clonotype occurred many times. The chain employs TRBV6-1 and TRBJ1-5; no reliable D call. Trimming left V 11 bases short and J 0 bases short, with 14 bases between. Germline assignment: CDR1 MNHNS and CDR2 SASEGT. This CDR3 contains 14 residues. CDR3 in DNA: TGTGCCGGCTCGGCCCAATATAGCAATCAGCCCCAGCATTTT. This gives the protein CAGSAQYSNQPQHF.

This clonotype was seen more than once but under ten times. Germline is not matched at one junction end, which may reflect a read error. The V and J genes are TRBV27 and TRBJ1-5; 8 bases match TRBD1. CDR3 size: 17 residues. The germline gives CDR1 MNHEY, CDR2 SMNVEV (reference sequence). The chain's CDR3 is CASSLDGGQGAGQPQRF. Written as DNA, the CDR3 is TGTGCCAGCAGCCTGGACGGGGGGCAGGGGGCGGGTCAGCCCCAGCGTTTT.

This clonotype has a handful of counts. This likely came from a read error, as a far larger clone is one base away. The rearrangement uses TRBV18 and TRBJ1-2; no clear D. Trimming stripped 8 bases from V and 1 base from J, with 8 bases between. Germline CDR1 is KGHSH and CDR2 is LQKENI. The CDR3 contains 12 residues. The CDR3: CASRPGNYGYTF. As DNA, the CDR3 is TGTGCCAGCCGCCCGGGTAACTATGGCTACACCTTC. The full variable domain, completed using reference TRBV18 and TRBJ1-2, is NAGVMQNPRHLVRRRGQEARLRCSPMKGHSHVYWYRQLPEEGLKFMVYLQKENIIDESGMPKERFSAEFPKEGPSILRIQQVVRGDSAAYFCASRPGNYGYTFGSGTRLTVV.

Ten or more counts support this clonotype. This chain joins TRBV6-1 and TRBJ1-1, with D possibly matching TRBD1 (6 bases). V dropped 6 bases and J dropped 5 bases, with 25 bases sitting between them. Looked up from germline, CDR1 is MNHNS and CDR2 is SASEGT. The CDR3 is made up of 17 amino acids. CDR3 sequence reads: CASRRGGQGRVSTEAFF. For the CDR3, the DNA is TGTGCCAGCAGGAGGGGGGGGCAGGGGCGAGTAAGTACTGAAGCTTTCTTT.

The CDR3 coding sequence is TGCAGTGCTCCCCCCGGGACATCTAGCACAGATACGCAGTATTTT. Residues: CSAPPGTSSTDTQYF. The J gene is TRBJ2-3, the V gene TRBV20-1; maybe TRBD1 (6 bases). V lost 5 bases to trimming and J lost 0 bases, with 15 bases between them. The V gene's germline CDR1 is DFQATT and CDR2 SNEGSKA (reference sequence). This CDR3 contains 15 residues.

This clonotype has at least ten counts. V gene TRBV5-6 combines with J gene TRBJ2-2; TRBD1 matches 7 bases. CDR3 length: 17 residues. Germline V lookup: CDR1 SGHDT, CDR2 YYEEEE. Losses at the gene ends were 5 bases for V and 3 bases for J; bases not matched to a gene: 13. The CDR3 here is CASSSTGLIGDTGELFF. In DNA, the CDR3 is TGTGCCAGCAGTTCGACAGGGTTAATAGGGGACACCGGGGAGCTGTTTTTT.

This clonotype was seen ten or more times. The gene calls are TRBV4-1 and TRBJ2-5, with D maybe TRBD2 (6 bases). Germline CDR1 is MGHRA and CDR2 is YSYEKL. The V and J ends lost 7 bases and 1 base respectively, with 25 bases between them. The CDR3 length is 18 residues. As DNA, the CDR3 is TGCGCCAGCACGGCGGGAACCGGGCAGGGAAGACCCCAAGAGACCCAGTACTTC. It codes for CASTAGTGQGRPQETQYF.

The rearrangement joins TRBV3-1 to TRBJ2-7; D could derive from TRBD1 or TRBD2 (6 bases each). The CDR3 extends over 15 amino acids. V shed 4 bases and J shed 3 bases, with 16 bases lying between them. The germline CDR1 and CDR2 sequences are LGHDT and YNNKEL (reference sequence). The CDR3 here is CASSPQGWRDYEQYF. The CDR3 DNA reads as TGTGCCAGCAGCCCCCAGGGGTGGCGGGACTACGAGCAGTACTTC.